What follows is one T cell receptor beta chain and its context. This sample is part of a study of blood T cell repertoires in COVID-19. Libraries were prepared by immunoSEQ multiplex PCR; TCRdb keeps only in-frame clonotypes and omits some of them. The table includes about 130,000 clones, around four fifths detected once. Per the germline V gene, CDR1 is SGHAT and CDR2 is FQNNGV. The CDR3 sequence is 18 residues long. Trimming removed 1 base from V and 0 bases from J, with 16 bases in between. The V and J genes are TRBV11-2 and TRBJ2-4; a possible D gene is TRBD1 (6 bases). The receptor was isolated from a man aged 60-69 years who had recovered from COVID-19. Sequenced input: peripheral blood. CDR3 sequence: CASSLGPGTPLAKNIQYF. As DNA, the CDR3 is TGTGCCAGCAGCTTAGGGCCCGGGACACCCCTAGCCAAAAACATTCAGTACTTC. Supplemented by reference TRBV11-2 and TRBJ2-4, the full variable domain reads EAGVAQSPRYKIIEKRQSVAFWCNPISGHATLYWYQQILGQGPKLLIQFQNNGVVDDSQLPKDRFSAERLKGVDSTLKIQPAKLEDSAVYLCASSLGPGTPLAKNIQYFGAGTRLSVL.